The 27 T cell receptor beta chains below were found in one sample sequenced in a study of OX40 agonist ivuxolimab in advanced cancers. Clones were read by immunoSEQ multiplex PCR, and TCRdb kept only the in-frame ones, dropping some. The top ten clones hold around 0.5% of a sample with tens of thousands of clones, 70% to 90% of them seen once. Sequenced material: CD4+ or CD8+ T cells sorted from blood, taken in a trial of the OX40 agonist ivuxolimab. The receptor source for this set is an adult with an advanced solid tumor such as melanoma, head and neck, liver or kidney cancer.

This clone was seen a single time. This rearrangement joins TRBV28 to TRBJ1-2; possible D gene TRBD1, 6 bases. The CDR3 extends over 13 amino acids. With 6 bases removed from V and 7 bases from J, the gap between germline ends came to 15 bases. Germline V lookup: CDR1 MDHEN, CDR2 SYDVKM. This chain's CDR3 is CASSRDIPSGYTF. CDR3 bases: TGTGCCAGCAGCCGGGACATACCAAGTGGCTACACCTTC.

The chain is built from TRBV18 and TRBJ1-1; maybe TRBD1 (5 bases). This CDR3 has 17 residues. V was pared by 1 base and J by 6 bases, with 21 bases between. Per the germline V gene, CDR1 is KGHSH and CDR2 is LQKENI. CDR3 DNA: TGTGCCAGCTCACCACTCGTTTTGGGGCTTGGTGTCGCTGAAGCTTTCTTT. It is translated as CASSPLVLGLGVAEAFF.

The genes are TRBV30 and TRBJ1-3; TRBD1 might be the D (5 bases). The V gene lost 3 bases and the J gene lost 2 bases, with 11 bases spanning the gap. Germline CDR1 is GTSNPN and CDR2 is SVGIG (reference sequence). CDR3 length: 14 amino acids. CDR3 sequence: CAWRGEGTGNTIYF. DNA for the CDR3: TGTGCCTGGAGAGGGGAGGGTACTGGAAACACCATATATTTT.

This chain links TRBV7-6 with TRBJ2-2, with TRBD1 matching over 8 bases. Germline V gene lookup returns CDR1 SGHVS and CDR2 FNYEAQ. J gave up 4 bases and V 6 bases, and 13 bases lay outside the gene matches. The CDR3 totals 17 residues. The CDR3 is CASSLTSQGVGTGELFF. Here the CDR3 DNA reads TGTGCCAGCAGTTTAACCTCACAGGGGGTGGGCACCGGGGAGCTGTTTTTT.

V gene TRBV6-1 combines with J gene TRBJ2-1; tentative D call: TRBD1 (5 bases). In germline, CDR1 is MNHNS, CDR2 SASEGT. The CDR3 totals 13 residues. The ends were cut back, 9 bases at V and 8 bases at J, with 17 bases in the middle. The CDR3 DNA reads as TGTGCCAGTACGCCGCCCCCCAGGGATGAGCAGTTCTTC. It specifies CASTPPPRDEQFF.

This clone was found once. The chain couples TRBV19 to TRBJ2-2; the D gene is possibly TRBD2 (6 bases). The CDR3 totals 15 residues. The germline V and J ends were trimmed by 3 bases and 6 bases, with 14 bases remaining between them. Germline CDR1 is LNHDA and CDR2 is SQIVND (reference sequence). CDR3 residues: CASSIGLSTSGELFF. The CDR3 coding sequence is TGTGCCAGTAGTATCGGACTATCGACATCCGGGGAGCTGTTTTTT.

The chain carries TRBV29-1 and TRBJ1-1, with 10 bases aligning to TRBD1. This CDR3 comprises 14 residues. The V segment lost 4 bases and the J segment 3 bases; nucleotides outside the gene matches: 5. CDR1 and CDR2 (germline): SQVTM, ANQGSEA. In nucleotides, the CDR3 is TGCAGCGTTGGCACGACAGGGGGCTACACTGAAGCTTTCTTT. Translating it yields CSVGTTGGYTEAFF.

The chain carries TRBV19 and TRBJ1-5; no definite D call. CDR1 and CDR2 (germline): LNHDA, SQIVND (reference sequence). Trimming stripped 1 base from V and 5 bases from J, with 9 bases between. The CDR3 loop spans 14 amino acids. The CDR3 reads CASSIGYRDQPQHF. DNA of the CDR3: TGTGCCAGTAGTATAGGTTACCGGGATCAGCCCCAGCATTTT.

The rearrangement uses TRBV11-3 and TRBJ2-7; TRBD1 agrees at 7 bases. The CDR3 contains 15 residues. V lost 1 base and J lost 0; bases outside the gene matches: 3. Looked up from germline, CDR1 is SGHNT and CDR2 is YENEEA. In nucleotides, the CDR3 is TGTGCCAGCAGCTTAGGTGGGGACAGCTCCTACGAGCAGTACTTC. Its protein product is CASSLGGDSSYEQYF.

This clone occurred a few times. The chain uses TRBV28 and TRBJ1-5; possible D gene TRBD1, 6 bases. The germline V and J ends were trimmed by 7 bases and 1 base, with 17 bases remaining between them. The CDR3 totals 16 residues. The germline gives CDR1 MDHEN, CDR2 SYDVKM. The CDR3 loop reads CASTLSDRLSNQPQHF. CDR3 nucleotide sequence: TGTGCCAGCACCCTATCAGACAGGTTAAGCAATCAGCCCCAGCATTTT. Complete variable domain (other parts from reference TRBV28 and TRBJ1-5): DVKVTQSSRYLVKRTGEKVFLECVQDMDHENMFWYRQDPGLGLRLIYFSYDVKMKEKGDIPEGYSVSREKKERFSLILESASTNQTSMYLCASTLSDRLSNQPQHFGDGTRLSIL.

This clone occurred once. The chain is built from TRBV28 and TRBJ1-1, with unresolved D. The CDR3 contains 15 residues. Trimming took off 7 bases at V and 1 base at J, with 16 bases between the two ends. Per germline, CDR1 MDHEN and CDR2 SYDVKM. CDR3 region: CASIKSGGKNTEAFF. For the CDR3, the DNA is TGTGCCAGCATTAAGTCGGGTGGTAAGAACACTGAAGCTTTCTTT.

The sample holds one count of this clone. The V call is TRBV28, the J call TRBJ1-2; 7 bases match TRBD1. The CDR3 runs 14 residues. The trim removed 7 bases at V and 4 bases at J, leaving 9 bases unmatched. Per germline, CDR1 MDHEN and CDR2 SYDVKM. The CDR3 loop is CASTSPGQIYGYTF. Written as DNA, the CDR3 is TGTGCCAGCACTTCGCCGGGACAGATCTATGGCTACACCTTC.

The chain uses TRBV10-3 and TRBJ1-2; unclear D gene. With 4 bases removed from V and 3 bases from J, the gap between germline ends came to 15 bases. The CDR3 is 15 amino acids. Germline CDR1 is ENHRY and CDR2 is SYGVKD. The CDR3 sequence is CAISGAEGKDYGYTF. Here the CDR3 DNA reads TGTGCCATCAGTGGGGCGGAGGGAAAGGACTATGGCTACACCTTC.

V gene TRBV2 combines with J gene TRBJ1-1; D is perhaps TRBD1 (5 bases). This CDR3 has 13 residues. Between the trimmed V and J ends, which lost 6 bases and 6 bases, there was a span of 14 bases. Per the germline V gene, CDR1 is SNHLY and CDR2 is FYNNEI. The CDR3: CASSGTLLAEAFF. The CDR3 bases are TGTGCCAGCAGCGGGACCCTCTTGGCTGAAGCTTTCTTT.

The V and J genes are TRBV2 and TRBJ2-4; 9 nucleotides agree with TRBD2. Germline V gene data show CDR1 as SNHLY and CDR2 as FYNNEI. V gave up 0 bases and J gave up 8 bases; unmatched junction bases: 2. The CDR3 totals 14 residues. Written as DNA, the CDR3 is TGTGCCAGCAGTGAAGCGGCGGGGGGGGACATTCAGTACTTC. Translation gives CASSEAAGGDIQYF.

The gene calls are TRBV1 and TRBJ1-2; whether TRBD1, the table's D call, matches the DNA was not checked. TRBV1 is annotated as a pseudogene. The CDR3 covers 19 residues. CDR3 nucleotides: TGCACCAGCAGCCAAGATCGGGGTGAGGCCCAGGGGGTGCACTATGGCTACACCTTC. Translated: CTSSQDRGEAQGVHYGYTF.

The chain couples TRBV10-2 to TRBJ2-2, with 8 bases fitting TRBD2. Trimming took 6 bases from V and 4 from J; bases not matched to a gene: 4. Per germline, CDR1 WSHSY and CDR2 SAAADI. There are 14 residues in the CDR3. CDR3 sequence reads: CASRAGGSTGELFF. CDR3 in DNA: TGCGCCAGCAGGGCGGGGGGTTCCACCGGGGAGCTGTTTTTT.

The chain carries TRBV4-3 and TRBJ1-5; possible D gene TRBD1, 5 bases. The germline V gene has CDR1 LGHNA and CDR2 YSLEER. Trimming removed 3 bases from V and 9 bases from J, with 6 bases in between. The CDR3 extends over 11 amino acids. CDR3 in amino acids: CASSQGRPQHF. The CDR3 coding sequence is TGCGCCAGCAGCCAGGGGCGGCCCCAGCATTTT.

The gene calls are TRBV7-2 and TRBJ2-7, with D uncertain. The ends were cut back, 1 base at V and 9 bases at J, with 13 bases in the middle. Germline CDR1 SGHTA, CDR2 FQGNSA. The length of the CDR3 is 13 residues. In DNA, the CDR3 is TGTGCCAGCAGCTTAGGGGTCGAACGCGTGCAGTACTTC. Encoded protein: CASSLGVERVQYF. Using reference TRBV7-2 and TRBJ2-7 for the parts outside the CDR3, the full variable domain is GAGVSQSPSNKVTEKGKDVELRCDPISGHTALYWYRQSLGQGLEFLIYFQGNSAPDKSGLPSDRFSAERTGGSVSTLTIQRTQQEDSAVYLCASSLGVERVQYFGPGTRLTVT.

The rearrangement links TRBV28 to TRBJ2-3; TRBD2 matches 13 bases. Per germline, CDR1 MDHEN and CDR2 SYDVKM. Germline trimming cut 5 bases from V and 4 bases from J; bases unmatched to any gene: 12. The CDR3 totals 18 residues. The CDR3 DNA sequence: TGTGCCAGCAGTGGGCCGGGACTAGCGGGATGGGATTCAGATACGCAGTATTTT. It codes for CASSGPGLAGWDSDTQYF. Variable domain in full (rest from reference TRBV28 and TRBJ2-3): DVKVTQSSRYLVKRTGEKVFLECVQDMDHENMFWYRQDPGLGLRLIYFSYDVKMKEKGDIPEGYSVSREKKERFSLILESASTNQTSMYLCASSGPGLAGWDSDTQYFGPGTRLTVL.

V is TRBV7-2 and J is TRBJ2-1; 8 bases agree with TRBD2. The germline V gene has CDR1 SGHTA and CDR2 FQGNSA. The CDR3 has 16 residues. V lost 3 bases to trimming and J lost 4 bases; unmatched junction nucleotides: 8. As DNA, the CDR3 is TGTGCCAGCAGCTTGGTTAGCGGGGTGATTTACAATGAGCAGTTCTTC. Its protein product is CASSLVSGVIYNEQFF.

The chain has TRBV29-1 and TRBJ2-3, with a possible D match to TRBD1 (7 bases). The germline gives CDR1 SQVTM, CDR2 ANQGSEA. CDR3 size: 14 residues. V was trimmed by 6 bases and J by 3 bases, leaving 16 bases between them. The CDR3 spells CSVPGGLRTDTQYF. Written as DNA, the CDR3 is TGCAGCGTCCCAGGGGGGTTGAGGACAGATACGCAGTATTTT.

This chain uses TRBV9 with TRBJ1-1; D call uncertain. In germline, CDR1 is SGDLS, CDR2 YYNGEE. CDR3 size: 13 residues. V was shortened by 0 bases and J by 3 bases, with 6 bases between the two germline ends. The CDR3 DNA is TGTGCCAGCAGCGTAGAGGTCTACACTGAAGCTTTCTTT. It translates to CASSVEVYTEAFF.

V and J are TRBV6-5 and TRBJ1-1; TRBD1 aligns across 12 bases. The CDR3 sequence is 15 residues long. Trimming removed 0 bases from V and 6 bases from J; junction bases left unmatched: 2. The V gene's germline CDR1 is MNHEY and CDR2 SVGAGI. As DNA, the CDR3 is TGTGCCAGCAGTTACTCGGGGGACAGGGGGCCTGAAGCTTTCTTT. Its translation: CASSYSGDRGPEAFF.

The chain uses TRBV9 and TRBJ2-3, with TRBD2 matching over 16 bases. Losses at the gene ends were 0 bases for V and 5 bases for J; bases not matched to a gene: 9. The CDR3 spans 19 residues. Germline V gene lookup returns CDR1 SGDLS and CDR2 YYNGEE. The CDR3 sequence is CASSVGGTSGGAGGDTQYF. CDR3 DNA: TGTGCCAGCAGCGTAGGCGGGACTAGCGGGGGGGCAGGAGGAGATACGCAGTATTTT.

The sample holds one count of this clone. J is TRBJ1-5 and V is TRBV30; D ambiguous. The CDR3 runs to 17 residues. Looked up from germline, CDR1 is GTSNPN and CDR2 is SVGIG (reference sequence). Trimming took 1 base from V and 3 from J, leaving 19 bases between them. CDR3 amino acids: CAWSASRTGILNQPQHF. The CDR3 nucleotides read TGTGCCTGGAGTGCCTCAAGGACCGGGATCCTCAATCAGCCCCAGCATTTT.

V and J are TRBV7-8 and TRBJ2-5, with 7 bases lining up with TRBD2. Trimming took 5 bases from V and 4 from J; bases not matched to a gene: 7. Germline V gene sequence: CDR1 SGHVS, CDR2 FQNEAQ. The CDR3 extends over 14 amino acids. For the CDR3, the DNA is TGTGCCAGCAGCCGCGGGGGTATGGGAGAGACCCAGTACTTC. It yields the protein CASSRGGMGETQYF. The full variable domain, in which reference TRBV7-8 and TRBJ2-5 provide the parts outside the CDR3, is GAGVSQSPRYKVAKRGQDVALRCDPISGHVSLFWYQQALGQGPEFLTYFQNEAQLDKSGLPSDRFFAERPEGSVSTLKIQRTQQEDSAVYLCASSRGGMGETQYFGPGTRLLVL.